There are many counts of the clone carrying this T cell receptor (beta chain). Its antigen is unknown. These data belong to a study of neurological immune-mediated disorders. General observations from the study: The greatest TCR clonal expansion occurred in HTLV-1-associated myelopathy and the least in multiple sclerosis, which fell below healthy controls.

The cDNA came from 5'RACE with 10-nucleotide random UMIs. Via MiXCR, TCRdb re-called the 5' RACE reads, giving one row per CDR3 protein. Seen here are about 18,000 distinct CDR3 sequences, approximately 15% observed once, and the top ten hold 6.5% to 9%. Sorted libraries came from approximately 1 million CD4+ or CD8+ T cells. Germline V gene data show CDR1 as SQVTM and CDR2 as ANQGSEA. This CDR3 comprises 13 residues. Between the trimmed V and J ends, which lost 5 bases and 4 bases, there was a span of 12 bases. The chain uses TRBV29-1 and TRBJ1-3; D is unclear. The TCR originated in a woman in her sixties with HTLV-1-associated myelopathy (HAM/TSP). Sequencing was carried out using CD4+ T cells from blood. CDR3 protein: CSVSPTRGNTIYF. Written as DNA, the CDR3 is TGCAGCGTTTCCCCCACCCGAGGAAACACCATATATTTT.